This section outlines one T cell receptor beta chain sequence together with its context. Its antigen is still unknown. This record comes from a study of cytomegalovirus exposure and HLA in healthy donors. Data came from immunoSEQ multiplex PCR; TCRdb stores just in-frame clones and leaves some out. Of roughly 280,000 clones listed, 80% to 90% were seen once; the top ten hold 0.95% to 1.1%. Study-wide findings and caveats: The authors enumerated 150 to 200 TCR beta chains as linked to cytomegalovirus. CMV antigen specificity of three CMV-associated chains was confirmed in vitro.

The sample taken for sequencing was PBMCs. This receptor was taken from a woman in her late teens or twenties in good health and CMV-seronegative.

Here the CDR3 DNA reads TGTGCCAGCAGTGTGGGACAGGGTCCCTACGAGCAGTACTTC. Protein: CASSVGQGPYEQYF. The gene calls are TRBV25-1 and TRBJ2-7; TRBD1 agrees at 9 bases. CDR1 and CDR2 from the germline V gene are MGHDK and SYGVNS. Losses at the gene ends were 4 bases for V and 2 bases for J; bases not matched to a gene: 3. The CDR3 is 14 amino acids.